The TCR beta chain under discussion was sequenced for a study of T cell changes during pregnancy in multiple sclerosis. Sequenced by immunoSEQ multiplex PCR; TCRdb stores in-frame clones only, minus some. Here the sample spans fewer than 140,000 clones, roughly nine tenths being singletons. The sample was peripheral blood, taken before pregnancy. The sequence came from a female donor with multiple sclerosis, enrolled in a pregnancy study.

The CDR3 bases are TGTGCCAGCAGCCAACTCGGTTACAATCAGCCCCAGCATTTT. This codes for CASSQLGYNQPQHF. The rearrangement uses TRBV14 and TRBJ1-5; no definite D call. The CDR3 sequence is 14 residues long. The V gene's germline CDR1 is SGHDN and CDR2 FVKESK. V was trimmed by 2 bases and J by 3 bases, leaving 8 bases between them.